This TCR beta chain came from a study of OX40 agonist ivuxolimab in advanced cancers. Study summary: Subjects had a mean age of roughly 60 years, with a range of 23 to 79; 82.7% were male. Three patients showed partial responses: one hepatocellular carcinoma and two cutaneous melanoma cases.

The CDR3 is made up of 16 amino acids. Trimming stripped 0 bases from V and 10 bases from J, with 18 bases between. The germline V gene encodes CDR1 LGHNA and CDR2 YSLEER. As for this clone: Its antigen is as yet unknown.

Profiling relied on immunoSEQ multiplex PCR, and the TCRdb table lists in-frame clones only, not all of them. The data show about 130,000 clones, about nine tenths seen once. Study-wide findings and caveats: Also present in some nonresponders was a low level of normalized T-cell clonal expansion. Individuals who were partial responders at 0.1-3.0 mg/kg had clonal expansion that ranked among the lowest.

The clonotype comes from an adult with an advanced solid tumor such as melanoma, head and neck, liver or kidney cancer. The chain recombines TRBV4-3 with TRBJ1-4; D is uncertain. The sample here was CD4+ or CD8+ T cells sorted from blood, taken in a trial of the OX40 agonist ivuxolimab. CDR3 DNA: TGCGCCAGCAGCCAAGAATTCCGGCAGGCGTTCGGAAAACTGTTTTTT. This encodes CASSQEFRQAFGKLFF.